This T cell receptor beta chain is from a study of cytomegalovirus exposure and HLA in healthy donors. Study outcomes and limitations: TCR beta V segments were, for the most part, productive about 87% or about 30% of the time in an earlier analysis.

Primers: 60 Vbeta forward and 13 Jbeta reverse. Sequencing was performed with immunoSEQ multiplex PCR; in TCRdb, only in-frame clones are kept and a portion is missing. The sample includes some 99,000 clones, about 74% of them seen just once. In germline, CDR1 is SGHRS, CDR2 YFSETQ. V was clipped by 2 bases and J by 4 bases; unmatched bases: 16. The CDR3 extends over 19 amino acids. With respect to this clone: Its antigen is not identified.

The sequence came from a female donor in good health and CMV-seronegative. Material: PBMCs. The gene calls are TRBV5-1 and TRBJ2-5; 11 nucleotides agree with TRBD1. The CDR3 reads CASSLGLRGTGGRVETQYF. The CDR3 nucleotides read TGCGCCAGCAGCTTAGGTCTCCGGGGGACAGGGGGACGCGTAGAGACCCAGTACTTC.